The source of this TCR beta chain is a study of blood T cell repertoires in COVID-19. Per the original methods: Amplified reference gene primers provided the basis for estimating nucleated cell counts. The assay was immunoSEQ multiplex PCR, and TCRdb's table has in-frame clones only and misses some. D and trimming come from the DNA, and the V and J calls and clone size come from that table. The table includes 300,000 to 350,000 clones, roughly nine tenths detected once. Germline V gene sequence: CDR1 SGHVS, CDR2 FQNEAQ. The CDR3 extends over 15 amino acids. The V end lost 0 bases, the J end lost 2 bases, and 8 bases lay between the germline ends.

V is TRBV7-8 and J is TRBJ1-5, with TRBD1 as a possible D gene (5 bases). The clonotype was recovered from a woman aged 60-75 years with COVID-19, enrolled during active disease. The specimen sequenced was peripheral blood. CDR3 sequence: CASSLAAQGNQPQHF. CDR3 nucleotide sequence: TGTGCCAGCAGCTTAGCGGCACAGGGCAATCAGCCCCAGCATTTT.